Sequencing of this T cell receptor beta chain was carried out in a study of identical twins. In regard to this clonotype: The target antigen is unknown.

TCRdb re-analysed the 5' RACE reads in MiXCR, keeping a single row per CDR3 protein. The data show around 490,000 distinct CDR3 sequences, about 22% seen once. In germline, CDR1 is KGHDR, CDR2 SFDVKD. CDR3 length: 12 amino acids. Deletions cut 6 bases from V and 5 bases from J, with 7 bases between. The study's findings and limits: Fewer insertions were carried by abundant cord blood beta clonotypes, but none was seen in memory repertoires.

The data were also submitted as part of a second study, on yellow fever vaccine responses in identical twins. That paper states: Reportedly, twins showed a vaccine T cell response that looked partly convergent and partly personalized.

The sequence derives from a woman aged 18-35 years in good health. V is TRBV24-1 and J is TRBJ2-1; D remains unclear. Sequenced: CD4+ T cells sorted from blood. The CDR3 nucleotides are TGTGCCACCAGTTTTAGGGACAATGAGCAGTTCTTC. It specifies CATSFRDNEQFF.